The rows below give T cell receptor beta chains drawn from one sample of a study of immune heterogeneity within non-small cell lung tumors. Via MiXCR, TCRdb re-called the multiplex PCR reads, giving one row per CDR3 protein. The sample records around 5,200 distinct CDR3 sequences, under 25% being singletons. Sequences were obtained from lung tumor tissue. Source of these receptors: an older woman with non-small cell lung cancer. The CDR3 runs from the conserved cysteine through the conserved F or W. A D gene is named only where the DNA matches it firmly. Where a row states a size, it is once, few, many or the class of an expanded clone; other rows omit it.

V,D,size,J,length,CDR3,DNA
TRBV5-1,.,medium-sized,TRBJ2-1,16,CASSLRPPGSYNEQFF,TGCGCCAGCAGCTTGAGGCCGCCTGGGTCCTACAATGAGCAGTTCTTC
TRBV3-1,TRBD2,medium-sized,TRBJ2-7,12,CASSQPSGRWYF,TGTGCCAGCAGCCAACCTAGCGGCCGTTGGTACTTC
TRBV10-3,.,once,TRBJ2-2,15,CAIKSSSANTVELFF,TGTGCCATCAAATCCTCTAGCGCGAACACCGTGGAGCTGTTTTTT
TRBV2,.,medium-sized,TRBJ2-7,14,CASSEAQQPYEQYF,TGTGCCAGCAGTGAAGCCCAGCAACCTTACGAGCAGTACTTC
TRBV28,.,many,TRBJ2-1,13,CASRGSSYNEQFF,TGTGCCAGCAGAGGGAGCTCCTACAATGAGCAGTTCTTC
TRBV28,.,medium-sized,TRBJ1-2,14,CASSLYGESNGYTF,TGTGCCAGCAGTTTATATGGGGAAAGTAATGGCTACACCTTC
TRBV12-3/TRBV12-4,TRBD1,medium-sized,TRBJ2-5,15,CASSIPGRGLETQYF,TGTGCCAGCAGTATCCCGGGCAGGGGGTTGGAGACCCAGTACTTC
TRBV27,TRBD1,medium-sized,TRBJ2-2,14,CASTDRVKTGELFF,TGTGCCAGCACCGACAGGGTCAAGACCGGGGAGCTGTTTTTT
TRBV5-1,TRBD1,medium-sized,TRBJ2-2,17,CASSFGQTGGRAGELFF,TGCGCCAGCAGCTTTGGACAGACAGGGGGCAGGGCCGGGGAGCTGTTTTTT
TRBV4-1,.,.,TRBJ2-1,18,CASSQEAPVQGLANEQFF,TGCGCCAGCAGCCAAGAAGCTCCGGTGCAGGGGTTGGCCAATGAGCAGTTCTTC
TRBV14,.,medium-sized,TRBJ2-2,17,CASSQRGDRAIAGELFF,TGTGCCAGCAGCCAGCGGGGGGACAGGGCTATCGCCGGGGAGCTGTTTTTT
TRBV27,.,.,TRBJ1-1,12,CASRGRLTEAFF,TGTGCCAGCAGAGGCAGACTCACTGAAGCTTTCTTT
TRBV7-9,.,medium-sized,TRBJ1-1,13,CASSFPRGPEAFF,TGTGCCAGCAGCTTCCCCAGGGGACCTGAAGCTTTCTTT
TRBV20-1,.,many,TRBJ2-6,15,CSASRPTSGANVLTF,TGCAGTGCTAGTCGGCCTACCTCTGGGGCCAACGTCCTGACTTTC
TRBV7-2,.,medium-sized,TRBJ2-1,11,CASSLVNEQFF,TGTGCCAGCAGCTTAGTCAATGAGCAGTTCTTC
TRBV28,.,.,TRBJ2-1,12,CASRRSWNEQFF,TGTGCCAGCAGACGGAGTTGGAATGAGCAGTTCTTC
TRBV20-1,.,many,TRBJ2-2,13,CSAWARATGELFF,TGCAGTGCTTGGGCACGAGCCACCGGGGAGCTGTTTTTT
TRBV6-2/TRBV6-3,.,.,TRBJ1-5,13,CASSYVRDQPQHF,TGTGCCAGCAGTTACGTAAGGGATCAGCCCCAGCATTTT
TRBV29-1,TRBD1,medium-sized,TRBJ1-1,15,CSVTKPGQTNTEAFF,TGCAGCGTGACTAAACCGGGACAGACGAACACTGAAGCTTTCTTT
TRBV6-2/TRBV6-3,.,medium-sized,TRBJ2-7,13,CASSIPGPYEQYF,TGTGCCAGCAGTATCCCCGGGCCCTACGAGCAGTACTTC
TRBV11-2,.,medium-sized,TRBJ2-3,13,CASSESFTDTQYF,TGTGCCAGCAGCGAATCGTTCACAGATACGCAGTATTTT
TRBV11-2,TRBD2,medium-sized,TRBJ2-7,16,CASSFSGGGYPYEQYF,TGTGCCAGCAGCTTCTCGGGAGGGGGGTACCCCTACGAGCAGTACTTC
TRBV6-1,TRBD1,medium-sized,TRBJ2-7,15,CASSERWDRAAEQYF,TGTGCCAGCAGTGAAAGATGGGACAGGGCAGCCGAGCAGTACTTC
TRBV6-1,.,medium-sized,TRBJ2-7,12,CATTEGSYEQYF,TGTGCCACCACAGAGGGGTCCTACGAGCAGTACTTC
TRBV20-1,.,medium-sized,TRBJ2-7,12,CSASPGSHEQYF,TGCAGTGCTAGCCCGGGTTCCCACGAGCAGTACTTC
TRBV24-1,.,medium-sized,TRBJ2-7,14,CATRGTAGLYEQYF,TGTGCCACCAGGGGAACAGCGGGCCTCTACGAGCAGTACTTC
TRBV5-6,.,few,TRBJ1-1,14,CASSSIGENTEAFF,TGTGCCAGCAGCTCCATTGGGGAGAACACTGAAGCTTTCTTT
TRBV6-4,.,many,TRBJ2-7,15,CASSRLAPEPYEQYF,TGTGCCAGCAGTCGTCTAGCTCCTGAACCCTACGAGCAGTACTTC
TRBV19,.,many,TRBJ1-5,15,CASSISSGGGQPQHF,TGTGCCAGTAGTATCAGCAGCGGCGGAGGTCAGCCCCAGCATTTT
TRBV6-4,.,.,TRBJ2-3,13,CASSARAADTQYF,TGTGCCAGCAGTGCCCGGGCGGCAGATACGCAGTATTTT
TRBV11-3,.,many,TRBJ2-1,11,CASSRGTEQFF,TGTGCCAGCAGCCGAGGGACAGAGCAGTTCTTC
TRBV19,TRBD2,medium-sized,TRBJ2-3,17,CASSDSGLADLADTQYF,TGTGCCAGTAGTGACTCGGGACTAGCGGACTTGGCAGATACGCAGTATTTT
TRBV7-2,TRBD2,.,TRBJ2-3,17,CASRRTRGAGGTDTQYF,TGTGCCAGCAGAAGGACTAGAGGGGCCGGGGGCACAGATACGCAGTATTTT
TRBV28,.,.,TRBJ2-4,15,CATKLGGTSENIQYF,TGTGCCACCAAATTAGGGGGAACATCGGAAAACATTCAGTACTTC
TRBV28,.,medium-sized,TRBJ2-7,13,CASSPGRQSGGYF,TGTGCCAGCAGCCCTGGGAGACAGTCTGGGGGGTACTTC
TRBV5-1,TRBD2,few,TRBJ2-1,16,CASSFYWTSGSNEQFF,TGCGCCAGCAGCTTTTACTGGACTAGCGGGAGCAATGAGCAGTTCTTC
TRBV6-2/TRBV6-3,.,few,TRBJ2-6,15,CASSYKGSGANVLTF,TGTGCCAGCAGTTACAAGGGTTCTGGGGCCAACGTCCTGACTTTC
TRBV14,.,.,TRBJ1-1,16,CASSQGPPRIDTESFF,TGTGCCAGCAGCCAAGGACCCCCTCGGATAGACACTGAATCTTTCTTT
TRBV7-2,.,many,TRBJ2-3,15,CASSPRDSLTDTQYF,TGTGCCAGCAGCCCACGGGACTCCCTCACAGATACGCAGTATTTT
TRBV5-8,.,medium-sized,TRBJ1-6,14,CASTPDIRNSPLHF,TGTGCCAGCACCCCGGACATCCGTAATTCACCCCTCCACTTT
TRBV7-2,TRBD2,many,TRBJ2-5,15,CASSLGGGSMETQYF,TGTGCCAGCAGCTTAGGGGGGGGGTCAATGGAGACCCAGTACTTC
TRBV7-8,.,once,TRBJ2-7,13,CASRAVHERDQYF,TGTGCCAGCCGAGCGGTACATGAGAGGGATCAGTACTTC
TRBV6-1,TRBD2,medium-sized,TRBJ2-5,17,CASSEFPSGRAKKTQYF,TGTGCCAGCAGTGAATTTCCTAGCGGGAGGGCCAAAAAGACCCAGTACTTC
TRBV7-2,.,many,TRBJ1-1,14,CASSSRPGSGGAFF,TGTGCCAGCAGCTCCCGCCCAGGGTCGGGGGGAGCTTTCTTT
TRBV12-3/TRBV12-4,.,medium-sized,TRBJ2-1,16,CASIKYRDTGYNEQFF,TGTGCCAGCATTAAATACCGGGACACCGGTTACAATGAGCAGTTCTTC
TRBV19,TRBD1,.,TRBJ2-7,15,CASSITGVFSYEQYF,TGTGCCAGTAGTATAACAGGGGTCTTCTCCTACGAGCAGTACTTC
TRBV27,.,.,TRBJ2-7,14,CASSSRDTSYEQYF,TGTGCCAGCAGTTCGCGGGACACATCCTACGAGCAGTACTTC
TRBV6-1,TRBD1,.,TRBJ1-1,12,CASRTGWTEAFF,TGTGCCAGCAGGACAGGGTGGACTGAAGCTTTCTTT
TRBV20-1,.,medium-sized,TRBJ2-7,11,CSARQGTEQYF,TGCAGTGCTAGACAGGGAACCGAGCAGTACTTC
TRBV12-3/TRBV12-4,.,medium-sized,TRBJ1-2,15,CASSFNPQVLYGYTF,TGTGCCAGCAGTTTTAATCCCCAGGTCCTCTATGGCTACACCTTC
TRBV7-6,TRBD1,medium-sized,TRBJ1-5,16,CASSLILRGISQPQHF,TGTGCCAGCAGCTTAATTCTCAGGGGGATCAGTCAGCCCCAGCATTTT
TRBV28,.,medium-sized,TRBJ1-5,17,CASSPGWGRVGNQPQHF,TGTGCCAGCAGCCCCGGGTGGGGGCGGGTTGGCAATCAGCCCCAGCATTTT
TRBV12-3/TRBV12-4,.,many,TRBJ2-1,15,CASSLVQELVNEQFF,TGTGCCAGCAGTTTAGTTCAGGAGTTAGTTAATGAGCAGTTCTTC
TRBV18,.,few,TRBJ2-1,13,CASSPRGINEQFF,TGTGCCAGCTCACCACGGGGGATCAATGAGCAGTTCTTC
TRBV14,.,few,TRBJ1-1,16,CASSQGPPRIDTEAFF,TGTGCCAGCAGCCAAGGACCCCCTCGGATAGACACTGAAGCTTTCTTT
TRBV7-3,.,many,TRBJ2-2,15,CASSFRTPNTGELFF,TGTGCCAGCAGCTTCCGGACTCCGAACACCGGGGAGCTGTTTTTT
TRBV27,.,once,TRBJ2-1,14,CANILSNPANEQFF,TGTGCCAACATTTTATCGAACCCAGCAAATGAGCAGTTCTTC
TRBV7-9,TRBD2,few,TRBJ2-5,16,CASSSKRREGRETQYF,TGTGCCAGCAGCTCCAAGCGGCGGGAGGGCCGAGAGACCCAGTACTTC
TRBV24-1,TRBD2,many,TRBJ2-2,18,CATSGDSRAGVGTGELFF,TGTGCCACCAGTGGTGACTCTCGAGCGGGAGTAGGCACCGGGGAGCTGTTTTTT
TRBV10-3,TRBD1,few,TRBJ1-1,13,CATLRGGNTEAFF,TGTGCCACCCTCAGGGGGGGTAACACTGAAGCTTTCTTT